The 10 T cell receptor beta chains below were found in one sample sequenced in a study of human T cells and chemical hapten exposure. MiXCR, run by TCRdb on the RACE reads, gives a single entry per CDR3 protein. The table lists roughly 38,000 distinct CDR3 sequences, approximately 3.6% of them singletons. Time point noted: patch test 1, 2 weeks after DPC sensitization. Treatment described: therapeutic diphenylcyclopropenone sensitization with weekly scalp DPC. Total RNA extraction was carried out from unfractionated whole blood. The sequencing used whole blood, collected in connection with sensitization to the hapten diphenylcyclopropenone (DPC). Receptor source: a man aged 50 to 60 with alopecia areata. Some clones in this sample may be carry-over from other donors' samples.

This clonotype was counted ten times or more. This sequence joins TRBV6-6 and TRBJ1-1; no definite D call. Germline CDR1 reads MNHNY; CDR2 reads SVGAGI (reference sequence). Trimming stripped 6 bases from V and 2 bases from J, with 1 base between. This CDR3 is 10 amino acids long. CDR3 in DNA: TGTGCCAGCAGCAACACTGAAGCTTTCTTT. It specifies CASSNTEAFF.

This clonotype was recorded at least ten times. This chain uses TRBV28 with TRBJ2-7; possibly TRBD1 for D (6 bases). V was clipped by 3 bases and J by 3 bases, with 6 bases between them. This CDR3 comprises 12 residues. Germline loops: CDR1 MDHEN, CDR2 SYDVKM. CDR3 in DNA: TGTGCCAGCAGTTTGACAGGCTACGAGCAGTACTTC. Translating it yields CASSLTGYEQYF.

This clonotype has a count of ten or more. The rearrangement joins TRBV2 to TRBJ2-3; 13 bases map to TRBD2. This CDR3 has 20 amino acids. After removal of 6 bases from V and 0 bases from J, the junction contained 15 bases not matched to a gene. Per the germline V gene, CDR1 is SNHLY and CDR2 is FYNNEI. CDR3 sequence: CASRNRVGLAGASSTDTQYF. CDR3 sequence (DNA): TGTGCCAGCAGAAACAGGGTCGGACTAGCGGGAGCCAGTAGCACAGATACGCAGTATTTT.

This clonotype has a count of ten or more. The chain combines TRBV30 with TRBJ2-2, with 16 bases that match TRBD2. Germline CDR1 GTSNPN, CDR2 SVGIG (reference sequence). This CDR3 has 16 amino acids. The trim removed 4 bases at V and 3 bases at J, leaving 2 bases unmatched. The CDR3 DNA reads TGTGCCTGGAAGGGACTAGCGGGAGGGGACACCGGGGAGCTGTTTTTT. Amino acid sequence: CAWKGLAGGDTGELFF.

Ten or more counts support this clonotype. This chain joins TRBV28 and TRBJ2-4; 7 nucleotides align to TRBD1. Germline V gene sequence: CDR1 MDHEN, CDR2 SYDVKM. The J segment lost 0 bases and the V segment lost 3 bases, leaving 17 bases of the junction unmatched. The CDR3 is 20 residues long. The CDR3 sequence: CASSFVGGATPKKAKNIQYF. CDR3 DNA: TGTGCCAGCAGTTTTGTAGGGGGCGCTACCCCTAAAAAAGCCAAAAACATTCAGTACTTC.

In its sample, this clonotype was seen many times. CDR3: CASSYWTSGRRSGANVLTF. The CDR3 bases are TGTGCCAGCAGTTACTGGACTAGCGGGAGACGGTCTGGGGCCAACGTCCTGACTTTC. The V and J genes are TRBV6-6 and TRBJ2-6; TRBD2 agrees at 13 bases. After removal of 1 base from V and 1 base from J, the junction contained 4 bases not matched to a gene. The germline gives CDR1 MNHNY, CDR2 SVGAGI (reference sequence). This CDR3 is 19 amino acids long.

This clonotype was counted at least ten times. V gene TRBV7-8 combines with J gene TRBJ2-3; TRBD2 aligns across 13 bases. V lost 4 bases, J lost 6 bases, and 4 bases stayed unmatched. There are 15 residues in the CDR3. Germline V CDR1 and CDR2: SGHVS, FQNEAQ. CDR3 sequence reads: CASSSGTSGMDTQYF. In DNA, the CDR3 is TGTGCCAGCAGCTCCGGGACTAGCGGGATGGATACGCAGTATTTT.

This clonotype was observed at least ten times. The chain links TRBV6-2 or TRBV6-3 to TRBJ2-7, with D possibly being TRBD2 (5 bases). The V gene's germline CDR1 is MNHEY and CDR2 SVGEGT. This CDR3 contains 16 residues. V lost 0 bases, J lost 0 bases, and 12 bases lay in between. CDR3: CASSYSLAGSSYEQYF. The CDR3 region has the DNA TGTGCCAGCAGTTACTCGTTGGCGGGCAGCTCCTACGAGCAGTACTTC.

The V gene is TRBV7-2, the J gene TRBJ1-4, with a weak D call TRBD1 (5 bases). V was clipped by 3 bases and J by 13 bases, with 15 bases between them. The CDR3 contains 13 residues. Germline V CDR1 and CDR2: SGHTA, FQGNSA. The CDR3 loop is CASSLGDRRALFF. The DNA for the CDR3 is TGTGCCAGCAGCTTGGGGGACCGGAGGGCACTGTTTTTT.

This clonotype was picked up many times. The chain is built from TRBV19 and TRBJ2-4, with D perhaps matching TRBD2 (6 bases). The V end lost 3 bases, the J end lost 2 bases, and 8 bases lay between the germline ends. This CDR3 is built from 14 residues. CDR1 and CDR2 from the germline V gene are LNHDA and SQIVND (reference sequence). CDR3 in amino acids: CASSIAGTKNIQYF. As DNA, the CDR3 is TGTGCCAGTAGTATTGCGGGGACCAAAAACATTCAGTACTTC.